This T cell receptor beta chain emerged from a study of T-cell memory formation after mild COVID-19. Study-wide findings and caveats: Contracting clones from day 15 to 85 had balanced CD4/CD8; later expanders favoured CD4+.

Germline-derived CDR1 and CDR2 are SGHRS and YFSETQ. The trim removed 4 bases at V and 2 bases at J, leaving 2 bases unmatched. This CDR3 contains 14 residues. With constant-segment primers, 5'RACE yielded cDNA libraries of TCR alpha and TCR beta that carried sample barcodes and UMIs. Via MiXCR, TCRdb re-called the 5' RACE reads, giving one row per CDR3 protein. The sample lists 550,000 to 600,000 distinct CDR3 sequences, 20% to 25% occurring once. This clonotype was recorded a few times. Antigen unknown. The genes are TRBV5-1 and TRBJ1-2, with TRBD1 identical over 10 bases. This TCR came from an adult woman who had mild COVID-19 (a few samples of this study predate the infection). Cell type and time point are not known. Material for sequencing was PBMCs or a T cell subset sorted from them (not recorded which). In nucleotides, the CDR3 is TGCGCCAGCAGCATGGGACAGGGGAACTATGGCTACACCTTC. Its translation: CASSMGQGNYGYTF.